The next 28 T cell receptor beta chains were all read from a single sample in a study of blood T cell repertoires in COVID-19. Data came from immunoSEQ multiplex PCR; TCRdb stores just in-frame clones and leaves some out. The table includes 90,000 to 120,000 clones, around 90% detected once. Sequences were obtained from peripheral blood. These receptors all come from a human donor in a cohort sampled during active COVID-19.

The gene calls are TRBV5-5 and TRBJ2-7; 7 nucleotides agree with TRBD1. The CDR3 covers 15 residues. Per the germline V gene, CDR1 is SGHKS and CDR2 is YYEKEE (reference sequence). V was pared by 0 bases and J by 7 bases, with 10 bases of the junction left unmatched. The CDR3 loop is CASSLGQGVFYEQYF. DNA of the CDR3: TGTGCCAGCAGCTTGGGACAGGGCGTTTTCTATGAGCAGTACTTC.

The rearrangement uses TRBV3-1 (or the pseudogene TRBV3-2) and TRBJ2-4; D remains ambiguous. The CDR3 totals 13 residues. The germline V gene encodes CDR1 LGHDT and CDR2 YNNKEL (reference sequence). V was clipped by 4 bases and J by 7 bases, with 11 bases between them. CDR3 DNA: TGTGCCAGCAGCCCCTACGGTAGCAACATTCAGTACTTC. Encoded protein: CASSPYGSNIQYF.

V gene TRBV3-1 (or the pseudogene TRBV3-2) combines with J gene TRBJ2-7, with 9 bases fitting TRBD1. The V and J ends lost 2 bases and 2 bases, in that order; junction bases with no gene match: 4. The CDR3 length is 15 residues. CDR1 LGHDT and CDR2 YNNKEL come from the germline V gene (reference sequence). The CDR3 coding sequence is TGTGCCAGCAGCCAAAGTTGGACAGGGGCCTACGAGCAGTACTTC. It specifies CASSQSWTGAYEQYF.

The chain has TRBV7-8 and TRBJ2-1, with D possibly being TRBD2 (5 bases). Looked up from germline, CDR1 is SGHVS and CDR2 is FQNEAQ. V was trimmed by 1 base and J by 8 bases, leaving 9 bases between them. The CDR3 is 13 residues long. In DNA form, the CDR3 reads TGTGCCAGCAGCTTAGGGGCAGCGGATGAGCAGTTCTTC. It encodes CASSLGAADEQFF.

The chain links TRBV2 to TRBJ1-1; 7 positions match TRBD1. The V gene's germline CDR1 is SNHLY and CDR2 FYNNEI. CDR3 length equals 15 residues. The junction had 14 bases not matched to a gene; V was cut back by 5 bases and J by 8 bases. The CDR3 reads CASSPNEGAGNEAFF. The DNA of the CDR3 is TGTGCCAGCAGTCCTAACGAGGGGGCAGGCAACGAAGCTTTCTTT.

This chain connects TRBV6-6 to TRBJ2-1, with 11 positions matching TRBD2. Germline-derived CDR1 and CDR2 are MNHNY and SVGAGI (reference sequence). The CDR3 is made up of 18 amino acids. V shed 5 bases and J 5 bases; nucleotides not matched to a gene: 14. The CDR3, as DNA: TGTGCCAGCAGTCCTACACCTGGGACTAGCGGTGCCGACAATGAGCAGTTCTTC. Its translation: CASSPTPGTSGADNEQFF.

The chain employs TRBV7-9 and TRBJ2-3; TRBD2 aligns across 9 bases. The CDR3 totals 16 residues. Trimming removed 1 base from V and 0 bases from J; junction bases left unmatched: 2. CDR1 is SEHNR and CDR2 is FQNEAQ in the germline V gene (reference sequence). The CDR3 region has the DNA TGTGCCAGCAGCTTAGGCGGGGGGGCAAGCACAGATACGCAGTATTTT. This translates into CASSLGGGASTDTQYF.

The chain joins TRBV19 to TRBJ2-2; 8 bases fit TRBD1. The CDR3 spans 16 residues. Germline loops: CDR1 LNHDA, CDR2 SQIVND (reference sequence). After removal of 1 base from V and 2 bases from J, the junction contained 3 bases not matched to a gene. CDR3 sequence: CASSIGTGINTGELFF. The CDR3 DNA follows: TGTGCCAGTAGTATAGGGACAGGGATTAACACCGGGGAGCTGTTTTTT.

CDR3: CASSFPVDTQYF. The CDR3 DNA follows: TGTGCCAGCAGCTTCCCCGTGGATACGCAGTATTTT. This chain uses TRBV7-9 with TRBJ2-3; no reliable D call. This CDR3 is built from 12 residues. V lost 3 bases and J 6 bases, leaving 7 bases between the germline ends. Germline assignment: CDR1 SEHNR and CDR2 FQNEAQ (reference sequence). Using reference TRBV7-9 and TRBJ2-3 for the parts outside the CDR3, the full variable domain is DTGVSQNPRHKITKRGQNVTFRCDPISEHNRLYWYRQTLGQGPEFLTYFQNEAQLEKSRLLSDRFSAERPKGSFSTLEIQRTEQGDSAMYLCASSFPVDTQYFGPGTRLTVL.

The chain combines TRBV15 with TRBJ2-3; 7 bases map to TRBD1. CDR1 LNHNV and CDR2 YYDKDF come from the germline V gene (reference sequence). The CDR3 has 19 amino acids. With 1 base clipped from V and 0 bases from J, the junction kept 13 bases outside the gene matches. The CDR3 is CATSRAYGRGQTSTDTQYF. The CDR3 DNA is TGTGCCACCAGCAGAGCTTATGGTAGGGGGCAAACTAGCACAGATACGCAGTATTTT.

This clone was picked up a small number of times. V usage is TRBV6-5 and J usage is TRBJ2-7; D perhaps matches TRBD2 (5 bases). Trimming removed 8 bases at V and 2 bases at J, with 10 bases between. This CDR3 has 12 residues. Per the germline V gene, CDR1 is MNHEY and CDR2 is SVGAGI. CDR3 sequence (DNA): TGTGCCAGCGGAGGCTTACCCTACGAGCAGTACTTC. Translation: CASGGLPYEQYF.

This CDR3 reads CASSVDFAGELFF. CDR3 nucleotides: TGTGCCAGCAGCGTTGACTTCGCCGGGGAGCTGTTTTTT. The rearrangement joins TRBV9 to TRBJ2-2; D is unresolved. The V end was cut by 2 bases, the J end by 6 bases, with 8 bases between. The CDR3 has 13 amino acids. CDR1 and CDR2 (germline): SGDLS, YYNGEE.

This chain connects TRBV28 to TRBJ1-1; D call uncertain. Trimming pared 2 bases from V and 11 bases from J, leaving 21 bases between. This CDR3 has 15 residues. From germline, CDR1 is MDHEN and CDR2 SYDVKM. This CDR3 reads CASSLEGRRGIRAFF. CDR3 nucleotide sequence: TGTGCCAGCAGTTTAGAAGGGAGACGAGGGATTAGGGCTTTCTTT.

The rearrangement joins TRBV28 to TRBJ2-1, with TRBD2 as a possible D gene (6 bases). The CDR3 loop spans 15 amino acids. The germline V and J ends were trimmed by 3 bases and 2 bases, with 11 bases remaining between them. Germline CDR1 and CDR2: MDHEN and SYDVKM. The DNA of the CDR3 is TGTGCCAGCAGTTTGGACGGGAGCACCTACAATGAGCAGTTCTTC. This sequence encodes CASSLDGSTYNEQFF.

This clone occurred once. This rearrangement joins TRBV5-6 to TRBJ2-1; 9 bases are shared with TRBD1. V trimming: 3 bases; J trimming: 9 bases; junction bases outside the gene matches: 13. CDR3 length equals 16 residues. Germline CDR1 is SGHDT and CDR2 is YYEEEE. CDR3 sequence reads: CASSSFLGQGLSEQFF. In DNA, the CDR3 is TGTGCCAGCAGCTCATTCTTGGGACAGGGATTAAGTGAGCAGTTCTTC.

The rearrangement uses TRBV5-6 and TRBJ1-3; 7 nucleotides match TRBD1. Germline CDR1 is SGHDT and CDR2 is YYEEEE. The CDR3 consists of 15 residues. J gave up 3 bases and V 4 bases, and 7 bases lay outside the gene matches. The CDR3 DNA reads as TGTGCCAGCAGCCCAGGGGGAGGATATGGAAACACCATATATTTT. Its protein is CASSPGGGYGNTIYF. The whole variable domain, remainder taken from reference TRBV5-6 and TRBJ1-3, is DAGVTQSPTHLIKTRGQQVTLRCSPKSGHDTVSWYQQALGQGPQFIFQYYEEEERQRGNFPDRFSGHQFPNYSSELNVNALLLGDSALYLCASSPGGGYGNTIYFGEGSWLTVV.

This clone turned up a few times. The chain carries TRBV24-1 and TRBJ2-2, with TRBD1 as a possible D gene (5 bases). V was clipped by 7 bases and J by 4 bases, with 9 bases between them. The CDR3 extends over 13 amino acids. CDR1 KGHDR and CDR2 SFDVKD come from the germline V gene. CDR3 sequence: CATRDKSTGELFF. The CDR3 region has the DNA TGTGCCACCAGGGACAAATCCACCGGGGAGCTGTTTTTT.

The chain joins TRBV28 to TRBJ2-1; weak D call: TRBD1 (5 bases). The CDR3 consists of 13 residues. V gave up 3 bases and J gave up 8 bases, with 11 bases separating them. Germline V CDR1 and CDR2: MDHEN, SYDVKM. The CDR3 DNA reads TGTGCCAGCAGTTTTTGGAAACAGGATGAGCAGTTCTTC. It codes for CASSFWKQDEQFF.

The table lists this clone with a count of one. The chain is built from TRBV7-9 and TRBJ2-2; tentative D call: TRBD1 (6 bases). Germline V gene data show CDR1 as SEHNR and CDR2 as FQNEAQ (reference sequence). This CDR3 is built from 14 residues. V was trimmed by 11 bases and J by 2 bases, leaving 15 bases between them. Here the CDR3 DNA reads TGTGCCGAACGTCAGGGGATAAACACCGGGGAGCTGTTTTTT. It specifies CAERQGINTGELFF.

The rearrangement joins TRBV12-3 or TRBV12-4 to TRBJ1-1, with TRBD1 as a possible D gene (5 bases). The CDR3 length is 13 residues. Trimming cost V 6 bases and J 4 bases, with 12 bases left between them. CDR3 sequence reads: CASRGEGPTEAFF. As DNA, the CDR3 is TGTGCCAGCAGGGGGGAGGGTCCCACTGAAGCTTTCTTT.

This chain links TRBV19 with TRBJ1-4; TRBD1 matches at 8 bases. V shed 6 bases, J shed 7 bases, and the junction held 1 base outside the gene matches. Per germline, CDR1 LNHDA and CDR2 SQIVND (reference sequence). The CDR3 contains 12 residues. As DNA, the CDR3 is TGTGCCAGTAGCGGACAGGGTGAAAAACTGTTTTTT. Translating it yields CASSGQGEKLFF.

The chain has TRBV6-5 and TRBJ2-6; possibly TRBD1 for D (5 bases). Trimming removed 5 bases at V and 0 bases at J, with 8 bases between. There are 15 residues in the CDR3. From germline, CDR1 is MNHEY and CDR2 SVGAGI. The CDR3 is CASSQTGSGANVLTF. CDR3 in DNA: TGTGCCAGCAGTCAAACAGGCTCTGGGGCCAACGTCCTGACTTTC.

The V and J genes are TRBV5-1 and TRBJ2-7; D unclear. Trimming left V 0 bases short and J 2 bases short, with 9 bases between. Germline assignment: CDR1 SGHRS and CDR2 YFSETQ. The CDR3 has 14 residues. The CDR3 nucleotides read TGCGCCAGCAGCTTGGCCATGGAGACCTACGAGCAGTACTTC. Amino acids: CASSLAMETYEQYF.

The chain has TRBV18 and TRBJ1-2; tentative D call: TRBD1 (5 bases). Trimming left V 3 bases short and J 1 base short, with 15 bases between. Looked up from germline, CDR1 is KGHSH and CDR2 is LQKENI. The CDR3 consists of 16 residues. CDR3 amino acids: CASSPGERQLNYGYTF. The DNA for the CDR3 is TGTGCCAGCTCACCTGGGGAACGACAGCTTAACTATGGCTACACCTTC.

A note on this clone: The sample contains more than one DNA sequence encoding this CDR3. This chain joins TRBV4-2 and TRBJ2-7; D is possibly TRBD2 (6 bases). The CDR3 contains 14 residues. V lost 3 bases to trimming and J lost 2 bases, with 11 bases between them. Germline lookup yields CDR1 LGHNA and CDR2 YNFKEQ. The CDR3 loop is CASSQERLAYEQYF. DNA of the CDR3: TGTGCCAGCAGCCAGGAGAGACTAGCCTACGAGCAGTACTTC.

The CDR3 reads CASSFLNYGYTF. The CDR3 nucleotides are TGTGCCAGCAGCTTCCTAAACTATGGCTACACCTTC. The chain joins TRBV5-8 to TRBJ1-2; D unclear. V was cut by 2 bases and J by 2 bases, with 4 bases left in between. This CDR3 is 12 amino acids long. Germline V gives CDR1 SGHTS, CDR2 YDEGEE.

The chain employs TRBV7-8 and TRBJ2-5, with 7 bases matching TRBD2. There are 15 residues in the CDR3. The germline gives CDR1 SGHVS, CDR2 FQNEAQ. The J segment lost 4 bases and the V segment lost 6 bases, leaving 11 bases of the junction unmatched. Written as DNA, the CDR3 is TGTGCCAGCAGAATCGGACTAGGGAACCTAGAGACCCAGTACTTC. Its protein is CASRIGLGNLETQYF.

The J gene is TRBJ2-7, the V gene TRBV27; 7 nucleotides match TRBD2. Looked up from germline, CDR1 is MNHEY and CDR2 is SMNVEV (reference sequence). V trimming: 2 bases; J trimming: 3 bases; junction bases outside the gene matches: 4. The CDR3 spans 14 residues. CDR3 DNA sequence: TGTGCCAGCAGTTTAGGACTAGTGGGCTACGAGCAGTACTTC. This sequence encodes CASSLGLVGYEQYF.